This entry concerns a single T cell receptor (beta chain). Its antigen is not yet known. Base qualities are not recorded, but no much larger clone differs from it by a single base. TCRbeta CDR3 regions were amplified by the immunoSEQ bias-controlled multiplex PCR and were subjected to high-throughput sequencing. Under the source paper's analysis protocol: CDR3 sequences were collapsed and filtered by the immunoSEQ vendor pipeline to quantify abundance and frequency of each unique TCRbeta CDR3. CD-HIT clustered dominant CDR3 amino acid sequences with SARS-CoV-2-specific ImmuneCODE TCRbeta sequences at a 90% global sequence identity threshold. Clones were classed as hyperexpanded at frequencies of 0.1 to 1 and as large at frequencies of 0.01 to 0.1. For the dominant clones, CDR3 amino acid sequences and V and J gene assignments were confirmed with MiXCR. The R stringdist package was used to calculate Levenshtein distances between the patient clonotypes and the ImmuneCODE hits. Here the immuneACCESS table is served through TCRdb, limited to in-frame sequences with V and J called. Missing clones are a known gap in these copies; in checked studies unresolved V genes cover under half, and the rest lacks a known reason. Clonal size and the V and J genes are those of that table, whereas D and trimming came from the DNA. For this sample the table gives about 11,000 clones, of which approximately 83% were detected only once. The ten largest clones take up around 30% of the sample.

The data were taken from a study of T cell repertoires in MIS-A myocarditis (dated by TCRdb to between 2020 and 2023). From a lookup of the germline V gene, CDR1 and CDR2 are MNHEY and SVGAGI. From cysteine to phenylalanine, the CDR3 is 14 amino acids long. Only CDR3 DNA remains: 42 bases, in frame from the first base. Deletion took 7 bases off V and 6 bases off J, with a span of 16 bases between the germline ends. The QIAamp DNA FFPE kit was used to extract genomic DNA from formalin-fixed paraffin-embedded autopsy tissue. The origin of this receptor is a man aged 18 to 29 with fulminant myocarditis from multisystem inflammatory syndrome in adults (MIS-A) after COVID-19. Sequences were obtained from right ventricle heart tissue obtained at autopsy. The cell subset or site label here, explained by the study, means: cardiac tissue sample (left or right ventricle, interventricular septum, or pericardium). The chain was built from TRBV6-5 and TRBJ2-4, and the D gene may be TRBD2, 5 bases matching. The CDR3 region reads CASTESPSRNIQYF. The bases read TGTGCCAGCACCGAAAGCCCTAGCAGAAACATTCAGTACTTC.